The table lists the clone carrying this TCR beta chain with a few counts. No antigen is known for it. Sorting that relied on CD45RO/CCR7/CD25/CD127/CD95/CD27 yielded CD4+ naive, central memory, regulatory and stem cell-like memory cells. The data were taken from a study of beta chain features in type 1 diabetes. General study points: Within each of all four CD4+ subsets, Type 1 diabetes patients had TCRB CDR3s that were moderately but significantly shorter. Whether HLA type affects TCRB rearrangement stayed undetermined in the present work. The study found that naive, central memory and Treg TCRB repertoires appeared more similar in patients than in healthy donors.

J gave up 4 bases and V 4 bases, and 6 bases lay outside the gene matches. This CDR3 has 14 amino acids. Germline lookup yields CDR1 SNHLY and CDR2 FYNNEI. Since all of the isolated RNA was reverse transcribed, expressed TCRB transcripts were what got sequenced. Sequencing was performed with immunoSEQ multiplex PCR; in TCRdb, only in-frame clones are kept and a portion is missing. The sample gives about 240,000 clones, roughly 14% of which show up once; roughly 0.02% is in the top ten. The sequence derives from a man younger than 40 with type 1 diabetes. The source material was naive CD4+ T cells from blood. The chain couples TRBV2 to TRBJ2-7; 8 positions match TRBD2. The chain's CDR3 is CASSAREGPYEQYF. The CDR3 DNA sequence: TGTGCCAGCAGTGCCCGGGAGGGCCCGTACGAGCAGTACTTC.